These T cell receptor beta chains were read from a single sample in a study of blood T cell repertoires in COVID-19. The method was immunoSEQ multiplex PCR; TCRdb's version includes in-frame clones alone and lacks a portion of them. The sample shows about 15,000 clones, around 87% of them seen only once. Sequencing used peripheral blood. The receptors here all came from a man between 60 and 75 years old with acute or convalescent COVID-19. The CDR3 runs from the conserved cysteine through the conserved F or W. Fields, in order: J gene, V gene, clone size, D gene, CDR3 DNA, CDR3 protein. A D gene is named only where the DNA matches it firmly. The listing skips clone size in some rows; elsewhere it reads once, few, many or a size class.

J gene: TRBJ1-2
V gene: TRBV28
clone size: .
D gene: .
CDR3 DNA: TGTGCCAGCAGTTCCGGACTCCGGAGAGGCTACACCTTC
CDR3 protein: CASSSGLRRGYTF

J gene: TRBJ2-7
V gene: TRBV5-4
clone size: .
D gene: .
CDR3 DNA: TGTGCCAGCAGCTCACTAAAGGGACAAATCTACGAGCAGTACTTC
CDR3 protein: CASSSLKGQIYEQYF

J gene: TRBJ1-6
V gene: TRBV25-1
clone size: .
D gene: TRBD1
CDR3 DNA: TGTGCCAGCAGTGACCTTGTCGGGACAGGTTCACCCCTCCACTTT
CDR3 protein: CASSDLVGTGSPLHF

J gene: TRBJ2-7
V gene: TRBV21-1
clone size: .
D gene: .
CDR3 DNA: TGTGCCAGCAGCAAAGACTGGAGATGCTACGAGCAGTACTTC
CDR3 protein: CASSKDWRCYEQYF

J gene: TRBJ2-3
V gene: TRBV10-3
clone size: .
D gene: TRBD2
CDR3 DNA: TGTGCCATCAGTGGGAGTCCGACTAGCGGGGGCACAGATACGCAGTATTTT
CDR3 protein: CAISGSPTSGGTDTQYF

J gene: TRBJ2-5
V gene: TRBV28
clone size: .
D gene: .
CDR3 DNA: TGTGCCAGCATCGAATCGAGGGGGGGAGAGACCCAGTACTTC
CDR3 protein: CASIESRGGETQYF

J gene: TRBJ1-3
V gene: TRBV30
clone size: .
D gene: .
CDR3 DNA: TGTGCCTGGACCCGACCTGGGGGGGACACCATATATTTT
CDR3 protein: CAWTRPGGDTIYF

J gene: TRBJ1-1
V gene: TRBV11-2
clone size: .
D gene: .
CDR3 DNA: TGTGCCAGCAGCCTCCGGAGGCTAAACACTGAAGCTTTCTTT
CDR3 protein: CASSLRRLNTEAFF

J gene: TRBJ2-1
V gene: TRBV28
clone size: .
D gene: TRBD2
CDR3 DNA: TGTGCCAGCAGTCCAAACGGACTAGCCGAAAATGAGCAGTTCTTC
CDR3 protein: CASSPNGLAENEQFF

J gene: TRBJ2-7
V gene: TRBV5-4
clone size: once
D gene: TRBD2
CDR3 DNA: TGTGCCAGCAGCTTGGGTGTAGCGGGGGGCGAGCAGTACTTC
CDR3 protein: CASSLGVAGGEQYF

J gene: TRBJ1-4
V gene: TRBV30
clone size: .
D gene: TRBD1
CDR3 DNA: TGTGCCTGGAGTGACGGGACAGCGAGTGAAAAACTGTTTTTT
CDR3 protein: CAWSDGTASEKLFF

J gene: TRBJ1-5
V gene: TRBV28
clone size: .
D gene: .
CDR3 DNA: TGTGCCAGCAGTTTTTCCCTCAATCAGCCCCAGCATTTT
CDR3 protein: CASSFSLNQPQHF

J gene: TRBJ2-1
V gene: TRBV24-1
clone size: once
D gene: TRBD1
CDR3 DNA: TGTGCCACCAGTTCGACAGGGGGGTTCTACAATGAGCAGTTCTTC
CDR3 protein: CATSSTGGFYNEQFF

J gene: TRBJ2-4
V gene: TRBV18
clone size: .
D gene: TRBD1
CDR3 DNA: TGTGCCAGCTCACCCGATAGGGACAGGGACGGGTACTTC
CDR3 protein: CASSPDRDRDGYF

J gene: TRBJ2-5
V gene: TRBV7-3
clone size: .
D gene: .
CDR3 DNA: TGTGCCAGCAGCTTTTCGGGGGGCCTAGAGACCCAGTACTTC
CDR3 protein: CASSFSGGLETQYF

J gene: TRBJ1-2
V gene: TRBV7-6
clone size: .
D gene: .
CDR3 DNA: TGTGCCAGCACCCCCAGGACGGAGGCGGGTGGCTACACCTTC
CDR3 protein: CASTPRTEAGGYTF

J gene: TRBJ2-2
V gene: TRBV24-1
clone size: .
D gene: .
CDR3 DNA: TGTGCCACCAGTGACCCAGGGCGGGGTTCCGGGGAGCTGTTTTTT
CDR3 protein: CATSDPGRGSGELFF

J gene: TRBJ2-7
V gene: TRBV7-2
clone size: once
D gene: TRBD1
CDR3 DNA: TGTGCCAGCAGCTTAGACAGGGGGCGGTACGAGCAGTACTTC
CDR3 protein: CASSLDRGRYEQYF

J gene: TRBJ2-2
V gene: TRBV2
clone size: .
D gene: TRBD2
CDR3 DNA: TGTGCCAGCGGAGCCGGGACTAGCCACACCGGGGAGCTGTTTTTT
CDR3 protein: CASGAGTSHTGELFF

J gene: TRBJ2-7
V gene: TRBV19
clone size: .
D gene: TRBD2
CDR3 DNA: TGTGCCAGTAGCTCTAGTGGGGGGGTCTACGAGCAGTACTTC
CDR3 protein: CASSSSGGVYEQYF

J gene: TRBJ2-5
V gene: TRBV24-1
clone size: .
D gene: .
CDR3 DNA: TGTGCCACCAGGGGGCAGAAGGAGACCCAGTACTTC
CDR3 protein: CATRGQKETQYF

J gene: TRBJ1-2
V gene: TRBV5-4
clone size: .
D gene: TRBD1
CDR3 DNA: TGTGCCAGCAGCTTGAACAGGGGTCCCTATGGCTACACCTTC
CDR3 protein: CASSLNRGPYGYTF

J gene: TRBJ1-2
V gene: TRBV30
clone size: .
D gene: .
CDR3 DNA: TGTGCCTGGACGAGGAGTGTGTATGGCTACACCTTC
CDR3 protein: CAWTRSVYGYTF

J gene: TRBJ2-5
V gene: TRBV6-1
clone size: .
D gene: .
CDR3 DNA: TGTGCCAGCAGTGAATTAGGAGGGGGCCCCCAAGAGACCCAGTACTTC
CDR3 protein: CASSELGGGPQETQYF

J gene: TRBJ1-1
V gene: TRBV30
clone size: few
D gene: .
CDR3 DNA: TGTGCCTGGAGTGGAGGGGGGAACACTGAAGCTTTCTTT
CDR3 protein: CAWSGGGNTEAFF

J gene: TRBJ1-1
V gene: TRBV27
clone size: .
D gene: TRBD1
CDR3 DNA: TGTGCCAGCAGTTTAAGCCCAGGGGGCCCCTTTTGGGACACTGAAGCTTTCTTT
CDR3 protein: CASSLSPGGPFWDTEAFF

J gene: TRBJ1-1
V gene: TRBV6-2/TRBV6-3
clone size: .
D gene: .
CDR3 DNA: TGTGCCAGCAGTTACAAGGCAGGGCTGAGCACTGAAGCTTTCTTT
CDR3 protein: CASSYKAGLSTEAFF

J gene: TRBJ2-5
V gene: TRBV14
clone size: .
D gene: TRBD1
CDR3 DNA: TGTGCCAGCAGCCAAATCCGGACAGGGCAAGAGACCCAGTACTTC
CDR3 protein: CASSQIRTGQETQYF

J gene: TRBJ2-3
V gene: TRBV7-2
clone size: .
D gene: TRBD2
CDR3 DNA: TGTGCCAGCAGCTCCCATACGGGAGGCTTTCAAGATACGCAGTATTTT
CDR3 protein: CASSSHTGGFQDTQYF

J gene: TRBJ2-7
V gene: TRBV23-1
clone size: .
D gene: TRBD2
CDR3 DNA: TGCGCCAGCCCACGAGGGACTAGCGGGGGCAGGTCCTACGAGCAGTACTTC
CDR3 protein: CASPRGTSGGRSYEQYF

J gene: TRBJ1-5
V gene: TRBV19
clone size: .
D gene: TRBD1
CDR3 DNA: TGTGCCAGTAGTATAGGGACAGGGGGCAATCAGCCCCAGCATTTT
CDR3 protein: CASSIGTGGNQPQHF

J gene: TRBJ1-2
V gene: TRBV6-5
clone size: .
D gene: .
CDR3 DNA: TGTGCCAGCAGTTACGGGGGGGCGCCTAACTATGGCTACACCTTC
CDR3 protein: CASSYGGAPNYGYTF

J gene: TRBJ2-3
V gene: TRBV5-1
clone size: .
D gene: TRBD1
CDR3 DNA: TGCGCCAGCAGCCCGGACAGGGGTGAAGATACGCAGTATTTT
CDR3 protein: CASSPDRGEDTQYF

J gene: TRBJ2-7
V gene: TRBV7-6
clone size: .
D gene: .
CDR3 DNA: TGTGCCAGCAGCTACTCCGGTGGCAGGGGCCACGAGCAGTACTTC
CDR3 protein: CASSYSGGRGHEQYF

J gene: TRBJ1-5
V gene: TRBV6-6
clone size: .
D gene: .
CDR3 DNA: TGTGCCAGCGTACCCACTGATAGCAATCAGCCCCAGCATTTT
CDR3 protein: CASVPTDSNQPQHF

J gene: TRBJ1-4
V gene: TRBV14
clone size: .
D gene: .
CDR3 DNA: TGTGCCAGCAGCCAACGAGAAGCGGGGAAACTGTTTTTT
CDR3 protein: CASSQREAGKLFF

J gene: TRBJ1-3
V gene: TRBV19
clone size: .
D gene: TRBD1
CDR3 DNA: TGTGCCAGTAGAAGCGGACAGGGACAAGTCTCTGGAAACACCATATATTTT
CDR3 protein: CASRSGQGQVSGNTIYF

J gene: TRBJ2-2
V gene: TRBV18
clone size: few
D gene: TRBD1
CDR3 DNA: TGTGCCAGCTCACCTCAAAGGACCGGGACAGGGGGCACCGGGGAGCTGTTTTTT
CDR3 protein: CASSPQRTGTGGTGELFF

J gene: TRBJ2-6
V gene: TRBV3-1/TRBV3-2
clone size: .
D gene: TRBD2
CDR3 DNA: TGTGCCAGCAGCCAAGATGTAAGCGGGAATGGGGCCAACGTCCTGACTTTC
CDR3 protein: CASSQDVSGNGANVLTF

J gene: TRBJ2-2
V gene: TRBV2
clone size: .
D gene: .
CDR3 DNA: TGTGCCAGCGCCCTCGGGACATTAATCACCGGGGAGCTGTTTTTT
CDR3 protein: CASALGTLITGELFF

J gene: TRBJ2-7
V gene: TRBV9
clone size: .
D gene: TRBD2
CDR3 DNA: TGTGCCAGCAGCGTTACTAGCGGGGATACCGAGCAGTACTTC
CDR3 protein: CASSVTSGDTEQYF

J gene: TRBJ2-1
V gene: TRBV4-3
clone size: .
D gene: .
CDR3 DNA: TGCGCCAGCAGCCAAGATCGGCTAGCGACGAATGAGCAGTTCTTC
CDR3 protein: CASSQDRLATNEQFF